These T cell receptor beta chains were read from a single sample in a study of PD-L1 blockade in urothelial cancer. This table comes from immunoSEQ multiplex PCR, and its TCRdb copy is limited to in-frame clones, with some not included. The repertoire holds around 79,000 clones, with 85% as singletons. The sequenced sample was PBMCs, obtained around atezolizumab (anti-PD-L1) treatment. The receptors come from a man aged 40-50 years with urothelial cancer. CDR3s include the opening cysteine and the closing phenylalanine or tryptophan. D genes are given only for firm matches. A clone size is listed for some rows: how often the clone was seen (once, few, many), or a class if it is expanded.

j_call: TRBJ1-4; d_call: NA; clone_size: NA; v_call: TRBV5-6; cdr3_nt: TGTGCCAGCAGCTTGACCCCGACAGCCTCCGAGGAAAAACTGTTTTTT; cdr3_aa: CASSLTPTASEEKLFF
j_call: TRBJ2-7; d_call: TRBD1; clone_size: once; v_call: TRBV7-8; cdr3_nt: TGTGCCAGCAGCCTACTTGGGACAGAGGGCGAGCAGTACTTC; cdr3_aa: CASSLLGTEGEQYF
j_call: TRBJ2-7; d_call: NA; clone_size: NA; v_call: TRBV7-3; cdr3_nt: TGTGCCAGCAGCTTATCCAGGGGGGAATTCTACGAGCAGTACTTC; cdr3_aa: CASSLSRGEFYEQYF
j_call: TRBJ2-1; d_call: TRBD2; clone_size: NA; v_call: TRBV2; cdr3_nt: TGTGCCAGCAAGGAGCGGGAGACCGGTGAGCAGTTCTTC; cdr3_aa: CASKERETGEQFF
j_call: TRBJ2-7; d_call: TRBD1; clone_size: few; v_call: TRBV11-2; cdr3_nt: TGTGCCAGCAGCAAAACGGGTGCGGGGACAGGGTCCTACGAGCAGTACTTC; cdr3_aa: CASSKTGAGTGSYEQYF
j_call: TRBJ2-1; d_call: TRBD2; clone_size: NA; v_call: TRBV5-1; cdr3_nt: TGCGCCAGCAAGCGGGATACCTTCATAAATGAGCAGTTCTTC; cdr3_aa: CASKRDTFINEQFF
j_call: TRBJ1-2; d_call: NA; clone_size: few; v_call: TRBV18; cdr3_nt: TGTGCCAGCTCACCCAGGACAGCCGACCTTAGTGGCTACACCTTC; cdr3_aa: CASSPRTADLSGYTF
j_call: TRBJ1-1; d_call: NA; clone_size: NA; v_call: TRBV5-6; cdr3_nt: TGTGCCAGCAGCCGTCGACTTCGGAACACTGAAGCTTTCTTT; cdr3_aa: CASSRRLRNTEAFF
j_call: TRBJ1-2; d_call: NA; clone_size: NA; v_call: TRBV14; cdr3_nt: TGTGCCAGCAGCCAATTCCTAGGAGGGCATGGCTACACCTTC; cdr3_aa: CASSQFLGGHGYTF
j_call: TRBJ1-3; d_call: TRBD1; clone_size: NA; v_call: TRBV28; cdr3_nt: TGTGCCAGCAGTTTAATCCCGGGACAGGGGTCTGGAAACACCATATATTTT; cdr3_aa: CASSLIPGQGSGNTIYF
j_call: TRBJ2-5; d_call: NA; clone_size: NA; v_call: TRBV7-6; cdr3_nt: TGTGCCAGCAGCTTAGAGTTGCGAGAGACCCAGTACTTC; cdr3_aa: CASSLELRETQYF
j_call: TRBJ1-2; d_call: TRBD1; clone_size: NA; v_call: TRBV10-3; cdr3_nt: TGTGCCATCAGTGAAAAACAGGGGAACTATGGCTACACCTTC; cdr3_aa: CAISEKQGNYGYTF
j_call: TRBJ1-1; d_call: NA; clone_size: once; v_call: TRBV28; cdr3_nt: TGTGCCAGCAGTCCCCCCTTAGGAGGCCCGAACACTGAAGCTTTCTTT; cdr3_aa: CASSPPLGGPNTEAFF
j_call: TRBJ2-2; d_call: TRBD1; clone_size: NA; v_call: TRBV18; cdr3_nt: TGTGCCAGCTCCGCCGGGACAGGGAACACCGGGGAGCTGTTTTTT; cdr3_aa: CASSAGTGNTGELFF
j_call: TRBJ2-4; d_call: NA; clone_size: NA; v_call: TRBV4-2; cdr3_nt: TGTGCCAGCAGCCAAGGCGCGGATGAGATGGCCAAAAACATTCAGTACTTC; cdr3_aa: CASSQGADEMAKNIQYF
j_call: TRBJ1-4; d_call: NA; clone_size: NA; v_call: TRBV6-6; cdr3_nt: TGTGCCAGCAGTTCGACAGGCTCTAATGAAAAACTGTTTTTT; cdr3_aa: CASSSTGSNEKLFF
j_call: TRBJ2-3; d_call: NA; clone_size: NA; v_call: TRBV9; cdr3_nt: TGTGCCAGCAGCACCCAGGGGTCCCCGGATACGCAGTATTTT; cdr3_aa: CASSTQGSPDTQYF
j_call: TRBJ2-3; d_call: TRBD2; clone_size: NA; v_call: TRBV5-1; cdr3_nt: TGCGCCAGCAGCTACTACCGCGCGACTAGCGGGAGGAGAGATACGCAGTATTTT; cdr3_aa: CASSYYRATSGRRDTQYF
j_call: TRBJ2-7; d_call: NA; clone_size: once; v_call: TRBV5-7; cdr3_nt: TGTGCCAGCAGCGGCGGACTCTTGAGCTCCTACGAGCAGTACTTC; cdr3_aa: CASSGGLLSSYEQYF
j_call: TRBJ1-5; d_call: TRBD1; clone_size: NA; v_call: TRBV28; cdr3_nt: TGTGCCATACAGGGGAGGAAACAGCCCCAGCATTTT; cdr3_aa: CAIQGRKQPQHF
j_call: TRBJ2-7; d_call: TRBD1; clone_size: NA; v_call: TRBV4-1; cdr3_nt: TGCGCCAGCAGCCAAGATTGGGGACAGAATTACGAGCAGTACTTC; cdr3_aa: CASSQDWGQNYEQYF
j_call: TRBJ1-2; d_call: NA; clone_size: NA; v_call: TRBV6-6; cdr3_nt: TGTGCCAGCAGCCTTACGACAGACATTCGTGGCTACACCTTC; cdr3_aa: CASSLTTDIRGYTF
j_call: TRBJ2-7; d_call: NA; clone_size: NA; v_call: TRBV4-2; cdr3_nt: TGTGCCAGCAGCCAAGAGAAGTACAGCCACGAGCAGTACTTC; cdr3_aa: CASSQEKYSHEQYF
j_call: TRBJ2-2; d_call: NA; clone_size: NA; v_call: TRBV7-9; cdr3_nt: TGTGCCAGCAGCCGAGAGCGGGAGCTGTTTTTT; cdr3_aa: CASSRERELFF
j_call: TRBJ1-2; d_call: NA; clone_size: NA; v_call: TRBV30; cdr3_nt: TGTGCCTGGAGTGGGGGAACAGGAGCGAGCTATGGCTACACCTTC; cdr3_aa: CAWSGGTGASYGYTF
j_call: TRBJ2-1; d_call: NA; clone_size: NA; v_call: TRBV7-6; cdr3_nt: TGTGCCAGCAGCTTAGAGCGAGGATCGCTGAATGAGCAGTTCTTC; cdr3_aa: CASSLERGSLNEQFF
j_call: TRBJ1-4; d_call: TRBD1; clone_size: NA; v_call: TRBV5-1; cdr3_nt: TGCGCCAGCAGGGAGGGGGCGCGAACTAATGAAAAACTGTTTTTT; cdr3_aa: CASREGARTNEKLFF
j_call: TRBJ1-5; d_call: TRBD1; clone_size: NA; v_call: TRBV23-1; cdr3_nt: TGCGCCAGCACCCCAGCCCCCACCGGGACAGGGGGCTTACGCAATCAGCCCCAGCATTTT; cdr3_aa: CASTPAPTGTGGLRNQPQHF
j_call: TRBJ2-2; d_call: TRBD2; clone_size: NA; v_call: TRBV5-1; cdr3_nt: TGCGCCAGCAGCTCCGGACTAGCGGGAGGAGGGCGGGAGCTGTTTTTT; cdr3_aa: CASSSGLAGGGRELFF
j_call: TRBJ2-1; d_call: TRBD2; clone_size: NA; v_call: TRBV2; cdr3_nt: TGTGCCAGCAGTGATGGTGGGGTTAGCGGGTACTACAATGAGCAGTTCTTC; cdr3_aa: CASSDGGVSGYYNEQFF
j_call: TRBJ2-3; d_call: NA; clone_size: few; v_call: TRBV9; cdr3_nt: TGTGCCAGCTCCTCCGGGGATGGTACAGATACGCAGTATTTT; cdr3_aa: CASSSGDGTDTQYF
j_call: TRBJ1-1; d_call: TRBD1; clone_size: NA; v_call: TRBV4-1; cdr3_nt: TGCGCCAGCAGCCAACTTCGGACAGGGGAGGATCGCACTGAAGCTTTCTTT; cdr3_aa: CASSQLRTGEDRTEAFF
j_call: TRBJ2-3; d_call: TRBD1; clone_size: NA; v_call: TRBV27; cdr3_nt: TGTGCCAGCAGGACAGGGTGGGGCACAGATACGCAGTATTTT; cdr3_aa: CASRTGWGTDTQYF
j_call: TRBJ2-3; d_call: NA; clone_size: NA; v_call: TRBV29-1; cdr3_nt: TGCAGCGTTGAAGCAACGCTAGGTACAGATACGCAGTATTTT; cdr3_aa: CSVEATLGTDTQYF
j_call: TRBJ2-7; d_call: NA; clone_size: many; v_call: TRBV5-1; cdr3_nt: TGCGCCAGCAGCTTCATGGCCAACGAGCAGTACTTC; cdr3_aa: CASSFMANEQYF
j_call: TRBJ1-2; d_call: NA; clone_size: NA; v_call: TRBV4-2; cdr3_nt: TGTGCCAGCAGCCAAGTGGAGGGTAACTATGGCTACACCTTC; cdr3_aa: CASSQVEGNYGYTF
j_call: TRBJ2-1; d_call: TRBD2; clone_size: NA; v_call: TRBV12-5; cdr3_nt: TGTGCTAGTGGTTTGGTAGAGGTTATAGCGGGAGAGAGGGGGTTCTTC; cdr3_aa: CASGLVEVIAGERGFF
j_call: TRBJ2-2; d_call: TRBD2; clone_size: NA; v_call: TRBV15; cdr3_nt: TGTGCCACCAGAGATCTAGCGGGAGCTCAGAACACCGGGGAGCTGTTTTTT; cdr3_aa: CATRDLAGAQNTGELFF
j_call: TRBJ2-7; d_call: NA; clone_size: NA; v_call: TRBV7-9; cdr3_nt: TGTGCCAGCAGCTTACACGGGATCGTGTACGAGCAGTACTTC; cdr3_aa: CASSLHGIVYEQYF
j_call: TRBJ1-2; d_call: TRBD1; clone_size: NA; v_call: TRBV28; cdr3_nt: TGTGCCAGCAGCCCAGGGGGCCCGGCCTATGGCTACACCTTC; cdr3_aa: CASSPGGPAYGYTF
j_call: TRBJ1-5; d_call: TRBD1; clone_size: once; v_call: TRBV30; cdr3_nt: TGTGCCTGGAGGGGACAGGGGATGTGGCAGCCCCAGCATTTT; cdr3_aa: CAWRGQGMWQPQHF
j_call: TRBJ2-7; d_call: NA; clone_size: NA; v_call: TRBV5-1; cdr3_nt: TGCGCCAGCAGGGGTCAGGAGGCCTCCTACGAGCAGTACTTC; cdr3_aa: CASRGQEASYEQYF
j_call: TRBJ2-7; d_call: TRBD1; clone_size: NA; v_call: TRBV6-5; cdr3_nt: TGTGCCAGCAGAGGGACAGTCTACGAGCAGTACTTC; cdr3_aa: CASRGTVYEQYF
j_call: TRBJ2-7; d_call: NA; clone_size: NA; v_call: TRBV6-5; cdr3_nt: TGTGCCAGCAGTTCCCAGCACAGGGCAACCATCTACGAGCAGTACTTC; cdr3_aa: CASSSQHRATIYEQYF
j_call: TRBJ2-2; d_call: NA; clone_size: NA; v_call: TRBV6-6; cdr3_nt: TGTGCCAGCGTACTAAACACCGGGGAGCTGTTTTTT; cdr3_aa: CASVLNTGELFF
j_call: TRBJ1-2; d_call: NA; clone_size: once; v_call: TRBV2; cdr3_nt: TGTGCCACCTTACAGGGAGCTGGCTACACCTTC; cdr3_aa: CATLQGAGYTF
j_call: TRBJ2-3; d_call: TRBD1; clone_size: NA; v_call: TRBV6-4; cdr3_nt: TGTGCCAGCAGTGACTCGGACAGGGATACGCAGTATTTT; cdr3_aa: CASSDSDRDTQYF
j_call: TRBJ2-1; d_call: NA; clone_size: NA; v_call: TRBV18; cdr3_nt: TGTGCCAGCTCAAAGGCCGGGCAGGGGATAGGCAATGAGCAGTTCTTC; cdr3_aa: CASSKAGQGIGNEQFF
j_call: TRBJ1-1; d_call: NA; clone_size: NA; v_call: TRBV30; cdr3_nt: TGTGCCTGGAGCCCGGGAGTGAACACTGAAGCTTTCTTT; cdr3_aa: CAWSPGVNTEAFF
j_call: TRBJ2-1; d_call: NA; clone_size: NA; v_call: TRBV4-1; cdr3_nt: TGCGCCAGCAGCCAGGGCCCCAGAGCCGACAATGAGCAGTTCTTC; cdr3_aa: CASSQGPRADNEQFF
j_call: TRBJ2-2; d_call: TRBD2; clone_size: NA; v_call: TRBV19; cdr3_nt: TGTGCCAGTAAGACAGCGGGAGTTGGAGTCGGGGAGCTGTTTTTT; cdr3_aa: CASKTAGVGVGELFF
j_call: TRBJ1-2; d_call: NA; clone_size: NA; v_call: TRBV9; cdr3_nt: TGTGCCAGCAGCCTATCACAGGGTTATGGCTACACCTTC; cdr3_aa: CASSLSQGYGYTF
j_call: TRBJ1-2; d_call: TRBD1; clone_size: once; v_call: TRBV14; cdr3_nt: TGTGCCAGCAGCCAAAAGCGACAGGGGGCCGGTGGCTACACCTTC; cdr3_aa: CASSQKRQGAGGYTF
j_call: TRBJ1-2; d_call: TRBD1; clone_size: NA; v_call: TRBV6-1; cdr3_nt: TGTGCCAGCAGGTGGACAGGGCAGGGAGGCTACACCTTC; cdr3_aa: CASRWTGQGGYTF
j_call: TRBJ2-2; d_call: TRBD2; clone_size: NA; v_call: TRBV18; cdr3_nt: TGTGCCAGCTCGCTACTAGCGGGAGGCGAAACCGGGGAGCTGTTTTTT; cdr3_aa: CASSLLAGGETGELFF
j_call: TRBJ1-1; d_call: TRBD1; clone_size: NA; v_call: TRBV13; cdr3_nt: TGTGCCAGCAGCCTCCGGGACAGCTACACTGAAGCTTTCTTT; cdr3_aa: CASSLRDSYTEAFF
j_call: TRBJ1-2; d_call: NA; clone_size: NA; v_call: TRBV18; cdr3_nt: TGTGCCAGCTCACCCCCGGGGGCTAACTATGGCTACACCTTC; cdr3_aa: CASSPPGANYGYTF
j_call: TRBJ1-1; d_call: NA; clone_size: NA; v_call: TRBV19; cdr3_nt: TGTGCCAGTAGTATTCTTCTGAGACAGCGCGAAGCTTTCTTT; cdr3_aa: CASSILLRQREAFF
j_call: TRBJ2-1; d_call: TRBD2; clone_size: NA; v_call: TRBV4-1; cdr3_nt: TGCGCCAGCAGCTCTAGCGGGAGGGCCCCTTACAATGAGCAGTTCTTC; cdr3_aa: CASSSSGRAPYNEQFF